A selection of T cell receptor beta chains follows, all from one sample in a study of OX40 agonist ivuxolimab in advanced cancers. Method: immunoSEQ multiplex PCR; TCRdb's copy keeps in-frame clones and lacks some. Among about 18,000 clones listed, over 70% were seen once. The starting material was CD4+ or CD8+ T cells sorted from blood, obtained in a trial of the OX40 agonist ivuxolimab. These receptors all stem from an adult with an advanced solid tumor such as melanoma, head and neck, liver or kidney cancer. Both conserved end residues are part of each CDR3. The order of the fields is V gene, D gene, J gene, clone size, CDR3 DNA, CDR3 protein. D genes are given only for firm matches. Size is stated for part of the rows, as once, few or many counts, or as a class when the clone is expanded.

>TRBV29-1|TRBD1|TRBJ1-2|medium-sized
TGCAGCGTTGACCCGGGACAGGGGCCGTATGGCTACACCTTC
CSVDPGQGPYGYTF
>TRBV4-1|.|TRBJ2-3|few
TGCGCCAGCAGCCAGAAAGGAGATACGCAGTATTTT
CASSQKGDTQYF
>TRBV14|.|TRBJ1-1|.
TGTGCCAGCAGCCAAGATTACGGGAACACTGAAGCTTTCTTT
CASSQDYGNTEAFF
>TRBV18|.|TRBJ1-1|.
TGTGCCAGCTCAGCACTTGACCTTCAGGGTGAAGCTTTCTTT
CASSALDLQGEAFF
>TRBV6-1|TRBD1|TRBJ1-5|.
TGTGCCAGCAAGAGACAGGGTACTCAGCCCCAGCATTTT
CASKRQGTQPQHF
>TRBV27|TRBD2|TRBJ2-3|.
TGTGCCAGCAGTCCTAGCGGGGTTATCACAGATACGCAGTATTTT
CASSPSGVITDTQYF
>TRBV4-3|TRBD2|TRBJ2-1|.
TGCGCCAGCAGCCAAGACGGCAGGCGGGAGGGCGATGAGCAGTTCTTC
CASSQDGRREGDEQFF
>TRBV28|.|TRBJ1-2|.
TGTGCCAGCAGTTTAAAGTCGGGGGGAGACTATGGCTACACCTTC
CASSLKSGGDYGYTF
>TRBV2|.|TRBJ2-1|.
TGTGCCAGCAGTACCCGGGACTCCTACAATGAGCAGTTCTTC
CASSTRDSYNEQFF
>TRBV5-1|.|TRBJ2-5|.
TGCGCCAGCAGCTTGGAAGGGGGGTACCAAGAGACCCAGTACTTC
CASSLEGGYQETQYF
>TRBV6-5|.|TRBJ1-4|.
TGTGCCAGCAGTTACTTGAAGACGGACAATGAAAAACTGTTTTTT
CASSYLKTDNEKLFF
>TRBV18|.|TRBJ2-2|.
TGTGCCAGCTCACCCCCGGCGGGACGCCCCACCGGGGAGCTGTTTTTT
CASSPPAGRPTGELFF
>TRBV7-2|.|TRBJ2-1|.
TGTGCCAGCAGCACCCAGATGGACGGCAGCTCCTACAATGAGCAGTTCTTC
CASSTQMDGSSYNEQFF
>TRBV19|.|TRBJ1-2|few
TGTGCCAGTAGTATTCCTAGCGGCTACACCTTC
CASSIPSGYTF
>TRBV2|.|TRBJ2-7|medium-sized
TGTGCCAGCAGTGGGACGGTCTACGAGCAGTACTTC
CASSGTVYEQYF
>TRBV6-1|TRBD2|TRBJ2-1|few
TGTGCCAGCAGGACGGGGACTAGCGGGAGCGACGTGTTCTTC
CASRTGTSGSDVFF
>TRBV28|.|TRBJ1-1|.
TGTGCCAGCAGCCTAGCCCAAAGTAGGGGGACTGAAGCTTTCTTT
CASSLAQSRGTEAFF
>TRBV27|TRBD2|TRBJ2-1|.
TGTGCCAGCACCATGGCGGGGGGCTCCTACAATGAGCAGTTCTTC
CASTMAGGSYNEQFF
>TRBV19|.|TRBJ2-2|.
TGTGCCAGTAGCGCCCCGGGACTTCTTAACACCGGGGAGCTGTTTTTT
CASSAPGLLNTGELFF
>TRBV7-2|TRBD1|TRBJ1-1|.
TGTGCCAGCAGCTCGGTGGGGCACAGGGGGCGGACTGAAGCTTTCTTT
CASSSVGHRGRTEAFF
>TRBV4-1|TRBD2|TRBJ2-5|.
TGCGCCAGCAGCCAAGATGGAGGGACTAGCGAAGCCTTACAAGAGACCCAGTACTTC
CASSQDGGTSEALQETQYF
>TRBV4-1|.|TRBJ2-2|medium-sized
TGCGCCAGCAGCCAAGAGCCGGAGGTCACCGGGGAGCTGTTTTTT
CASSQEPEVTGELFF
>TRBV28|.|TRBJ1-2|.
TGTGCCAGCCCGACCCGGGGGGGGGTCTGTGGCTACACCTTC
CASPTRGGVCGYTF
>TRBV30|.|TRBJ2-3|.
TGTGCCTGGAGTCCGAGGGGGGAGTATTCGGTAGCAGATACGCAGTATTTT
CAWSPRGEYSVADTQYF
>TRBV7-2|.|TRBJ2-2|few
TGTGCCAGCAGCTTAGAGTCAGGGACCGGGGAGCTGTTTTTT
CASSLESGTGELFF